This record looks at one T cell receptor (beta chain) sequence and its context. With iRepertoire HTBI primers and Arm-PCR of CDR3 regions, TCR beta libraries were built. TCRdb used MiXCR to reprocess the multiplex PCR reads, holding one entry per CDR3 protein. The sample yields some 600,000 distinct CDR3 sequences, roughly 16% seen once. These data come from a study of regulatory T cells in long-lasting Graves disease. The CDR3 spans 16 residues. V was clipped by 2 bases and J by 8 bases; unmatched bases: 8. Germline V CDR1 and CDR2: GTSNPN, SVGIG (reference sequence). Specified time point: newly diagnosed GD, antithyroid drugs for less than 3 months. Extracted RNA from PBMCs served as the source of the TCR library. In addition, the sample was reused for a study of T cells in Graves' hyperthyroidism and ophthalmopathy. This second report adds: Most expanded thyroid clonotypes above 0.001 recurred in blood. Median prediction lead before ophthalmopathy onset was 6.5 months with the model.

The TCR originated in a young man with Graves disease. The chain links TRBV30 to TRBJ2-1; 14 nucleotides align to TRBD2. The input for sequencing was peripheral blood mononuclear cells (PBMCs), taken at new diagnosis, from a patient treated with antithyroid drugs. The CDR3 spells CAWSNYGTSGSDEQFF. The CDR3 DNA sequence: TGTGCCTGGAGTAACTACGGGACTAGCGGGAGCGATGAGCAGTTCTTC.